Described below is a single T cell receptor (beta chain) sequence and its context. The sample is drawn from a study of cytomegalovirus exposure and HLA in healthy donors. The PCR ran on 60 Vbeta and 13 Jbeta primers. Produced via immunoSEQ multiplex PCR; TCRdb's table is partial and in-frame only. The sample has some 200,000 clones; 80% are singletons. The CDR3 has 16 residues. Sequenced sample: PBMCs. The chain links TRBV21-1 to TRBJ1-2. TRBV21-1 is listed as a pseudogene. The origin of this receptor is a boy younger than 18 in good health and CMV-seronegative. CDR3 bases: TGTGCCAGCAGCTCCTCGGCGGGCTCACAGTGCGATGGCTACACCTTC. This codes for CASSSSAGSQCDGYTF.